This T cell receptor delta chain is from a study of gamma-delta chains in newborns, infants, children. Of note for this clone: A clone one base away is much larger, so this may be a read error.

TCRdb re-identified clones in the reads via CATT. The data show a few thousand delta-chain clones, around half seen once. Sequenced sample: blood. This sequence was found in a child who received the measles vaccine.

DNA for the CDR3: TGTGCCTGTGACACGGTTGGGGATAGACAGGCTTTGACAGCACAACTCTTCTTT. It yields the protein CACDTVGDRQALTAQLFF. The rearrangement links TRDV2 to TRDJ2; 7 nucleotides align to TRDD3. With 1 base clipped from V and 0 bases from J, the junction kept 10 bases outside the gene matches. The CDR3 contains 18 residues. The germline V gene has CDR1 GEAIGNYY and CDR2 EKD.